The T cell receptor beta chain under discussion was sequenced for a study of regulatory T cells in long-lasting Graves disease. The time point is: persistent/refractory GD, antithyroid drugs over 5 years with positive TRAb. RNA from PBMCs was the source of the TCR library. Germline V lookup: CDR1 LNHDA, CDR2 SQIVND (reference sequence). CDR3 length: 15 amino acids. V lost 3 bases, J lost 3 bases, and 12 bases lay in between. To make TCR beta libraries, researchers used iRepertoire HTBI primers and Arm-PCR of CDR3 regions. TCRdb reprocessed the multiplex PCR reads via MiXCR and lists one record per CDR3 protein. The data show about 470,000 distinct CDR3 sequences, approximately 21% seen once.

The TCR sequence derives from a female donor with Graves disease. Sequenced here: peripheral blood mononuclear cells (PBMCs), sampled when the disease was refractory, from a patient treated with antithyroid drugs. V gene TRBV19 combines with J gene TRBJ1-5, with D hard to call. CDR3 protein: CASSMNSVSNQPQHF. DNA of the CDR3: TGTGCCAGTAGTATGAACAGTGTCTCCAATCAGCCCCAGCATTTT.